The clone carrying this T cell receptor (beta chain) was counted ten times or more. Its antigen is undetermined. The sample comes from a study of read filtering for tumor transcriptome and immune sequencing. About the research overall: After DNase treatment, RNA was made into whole-transcriptome libraries. IR-seq gave about 3.5 to 11 million TCR reads per sample; RNA-seq gave about 80 to 1,300.

Trimming took off 7 bases at V and 11 bases at J, with 23 bases between the two ends. The CDR3 runs 14 residues. Germline values: CDR1 MNHEY, CDR2 SVGAGI. This library used roughly 370 ng RNA and molecular barcoded adaptors spanning alpha/delta and beta/gamma chains. TCRdb ran MiXCR on the reads and lists one entry per CDR3 protein. This sample carries about 57,000 distinct CDR3 sequences, 20% to 25% of them seen once, and the ten largest clones take roughly 17%. General study results and limits: Even smaller IR-seq throughput identified most shared clonotypes.

Sampling of bone marrow took place during active disease in every patient. The TCR sequence derives from a donor over 35 with multiple myeloma. The rearrangement links TRBV6-5 to TRBJ1-1, with TRBD1 as a possible D gene (5 bases). Sequenced: a population of CD138-negative cells sorted from bone marrow. The CDR3 loop reads CASIRPGDGLGAFF. For the CDR3, the DNA is TGTGCCAGCATCCGACCGGGGGATGGTTTGGGGGCTTTCTTT.